One T cell receptor beta chain is described in this entry. The entry originates in a study of beta chain features in type 1 diabetes. Deletions cut 8 bases from V and 14 bases from J, with 12 bases between. The CDR3 runs to 9 residues. From germline, CDR1 is SEHNR and CDR2 FQNEAQ (reference sequence). The entirety of the isolated RNA underwent reverse transcription, so expressed TCRB transcripts were sequenced. Samples of naive, central memory and regulatory T cells yielded a mean of around 3.7 million reads. Assay used: immunoSEQ multiplex PCR; TCRdb lists only in-frame clones, some missing. The top ten clones hold less than 0.85% of a sample with over 150,000 clones, around 8.5% of them seen once.

The genes are TRBV7-9 and TRBJ1-2; perhaps TRBD1 as D (6 bases). The sequenced sample consisted of central memory CD4+ T cells from blood. The sequence was collected from a man younger than 35 in good health. The CDR3 nucleotides are TGTGCCAGCGAGGCGAGGGGGACCTTC. Protein product: CASEARGTF.